This TCR beta chain was recovered during a study of blood T cell repertoires in COVID-19. The overall study: Samples representing acute and convalescent COVID-19 were sourced from the United States, Italy and Spain.

V lost 6 bases, J lost 3 bases, and 15 bases lay in between. The CDR3 totals 14 residues. Germline lookup yields CDR1 SQVTM and CDR2 ANQGSEA. Method: immunoSEQ multiplex PCR; TCRdb's copy keeps in-frame clones and lacks some. The table shows around 260,000 clones, with roughly nine tenths occurring only once. V and J are TRBV29-1 and TRBJ1-5; a weak D match, TRBD1 (6 bases). The clonotype comes from a young man with active or convalescent COVID-19. The sample consisted of peripheral blood. CDR3 nucleotide sequence: TGCAGCGTCGCATTGACAGGTCTCAATCAGCCCCAGCATTTT. It translates to CSVALTGLNQPQHF.